The 3 T cell receptor beta chains below were found in one sample sequenced in a study of blood T cell repertoires in COVID-19. Produced via immunoSEQ multiplex PCR; TCRdb's table is partial and in-frame only. The table records hundreds of thousands of clones, roughly nine tenths of them present only once. The sequenced material came from PBMCs or T cells enriched from blood (not recorded which). These TCRs come from a woman younger than 30 who had recovered from COVID-19.

The chain has TRBV15 and TRBJ2-1, with 7 nucleotides matching TRBD1. The CDR3 totals 15 residues. Germline CDR1 reads LNHNV; CDR2 reads YYDKDF (reference sequence). Unmatched junction bases numbered 4, after V lost 0 bases and J lost 5 bases. DNA for the CDR3: TGTGCCACCAGCAGAGATGCAGGGGGAAACAATGAGCAGTTCTTC. It specifies CATSRDAGGNNEQFF. The variable domain in full, completed from reference TRBV15 and TRBJ2-1, reads DAMVIQNPRYQVTQFGKPVTLSCSQTLNHNVMYWYQQKSSQAPKLLFHYYDKDFNNEADTPDNFQSRRPNTSFCFLDIRSPGLGDTAMYLCATSRDAGGNNEQFFGPGTRLTVL.

This clone has a single count. Other DNA sequences in this sample translate to the same CDR3. The rearrangement links TRBV7-9 to TRBJ1-1; 7 bases fit TRBD1. Trimming removed 1 base from V and 5 bases from J; junction bases left unmatched: 4. The CDR3 length is 14 residues. Germline V lookup: CDR1 SEHNR, CDR2 FQNEAQ (reference sequence). For the CDR3, the DNA is TGTGCCAGCAGCTTAGAGGGCAGGGGGACTGAAGCTTTCTTT. Its translation is CASSLEGRGTEAFF.

The rearrangement links TRBV19 to TRBJ1-2; maybe TRBD1 (6 bases). Germline V gene lookup returns CDR1 LNHDA and CDR2 SQIVND (reference sequence). The CDR3 runs to 14 residues. V was clipped by 6 bases and J by 2 bases, with 13 bases between them. CDR3 nucleotide sequence: TGTGCCAGTAGCCTGGGACACCCGAACTATGGCTACACCTTC. This encodes CASSLGHPNYGYTF.